The present T cell receptor (beta chain) was sequenced within a study of cytomegalovirus exposure and HLA in healthy donors. Per the germline V gene, CDR1 is SNHLY and CDR2 is FYNNEI. V shed 1 base and J 8 bases; nucleotides not matched to a gene: 6. The CDR3 extends over 15 amino acids. Amplification used 60 Vbeta primers and 13 Jbeta primers. Clones were sequenced by immunoSEQ multiplex PCR, and TCRdb holds only the in-frame ones, with some missing. The table lists around 190,000 clones, 87% of them singletons. Material for sequencing was PBMCs. This sequence was found in a boy younger than 10 in good health and CMV-seronegative. The J gene is TRBJ1-4, the V gene TRBV2, with 8 bases lining up with TRBD1. This CDR3 reads CASSEETGGGEKLFF. DNA for the CDR3: TGTGCCAGCAGTGAAGAAACAGGGGGTGGAGAAAAACTGTTTTTT.